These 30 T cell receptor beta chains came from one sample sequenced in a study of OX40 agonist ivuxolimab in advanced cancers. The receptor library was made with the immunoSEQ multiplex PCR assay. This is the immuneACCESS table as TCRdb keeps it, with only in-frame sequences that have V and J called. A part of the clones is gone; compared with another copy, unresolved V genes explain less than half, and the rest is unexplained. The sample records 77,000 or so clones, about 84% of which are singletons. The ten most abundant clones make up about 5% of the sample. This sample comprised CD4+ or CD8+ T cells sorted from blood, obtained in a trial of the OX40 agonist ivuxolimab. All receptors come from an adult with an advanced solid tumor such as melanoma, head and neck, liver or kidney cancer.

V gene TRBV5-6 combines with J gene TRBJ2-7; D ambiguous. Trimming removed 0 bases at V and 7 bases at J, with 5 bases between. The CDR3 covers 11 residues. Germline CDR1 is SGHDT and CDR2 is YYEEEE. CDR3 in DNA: TGTGCCAGCAGCTTGGCGGATGAGCAGTACTTC. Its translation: CASSLADEQYF.

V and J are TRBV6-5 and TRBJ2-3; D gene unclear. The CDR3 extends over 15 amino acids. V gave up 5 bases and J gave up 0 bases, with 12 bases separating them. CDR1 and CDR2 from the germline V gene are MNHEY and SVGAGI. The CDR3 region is CASSRTGTSTDTQYF. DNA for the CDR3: TGTGCCAGCAGTCGGACCGGCACTAGCACAGATACGCAGTATTTT.

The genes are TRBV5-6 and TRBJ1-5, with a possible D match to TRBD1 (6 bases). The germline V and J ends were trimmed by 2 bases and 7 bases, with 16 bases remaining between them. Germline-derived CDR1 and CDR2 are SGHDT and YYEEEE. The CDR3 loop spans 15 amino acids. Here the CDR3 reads CASSLGPGGSQPQHF. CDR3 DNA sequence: TGTGCCAGCAGCTTAGGTCCTGGGGGCAGCCAGCCCCAGCATTTT.

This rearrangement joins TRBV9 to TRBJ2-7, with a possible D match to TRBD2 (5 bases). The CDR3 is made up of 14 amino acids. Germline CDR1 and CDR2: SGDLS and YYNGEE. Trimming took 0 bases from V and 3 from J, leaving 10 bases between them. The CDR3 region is CASSVAGESYEQYF. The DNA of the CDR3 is TGTGCCAGCAGCGTAGCTGGGGAGAGCTACGAGCAGTACTTC. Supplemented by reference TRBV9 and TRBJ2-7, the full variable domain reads DSGVTQTPKHLITATGQRVTLRCSPRSGDLSVYWYQQSLDQGLQFLIQYYNGEERAKGNILERFSAQQFPDLHSELNLSSLELGDSALYFCASSVAGESYEQYFGPGTRLTVT.

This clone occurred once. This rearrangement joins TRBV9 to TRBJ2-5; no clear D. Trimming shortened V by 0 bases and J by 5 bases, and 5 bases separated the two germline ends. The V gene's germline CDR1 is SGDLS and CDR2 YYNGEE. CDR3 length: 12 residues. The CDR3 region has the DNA TGTGCCAGCAGCGTAGGGTGGGAGACCCAGTACTTC. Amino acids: CASSVGWETQYF.

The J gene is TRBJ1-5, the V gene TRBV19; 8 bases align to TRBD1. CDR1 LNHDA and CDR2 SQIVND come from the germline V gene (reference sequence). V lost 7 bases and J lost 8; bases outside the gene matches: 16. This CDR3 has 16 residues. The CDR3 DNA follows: TGTGCCAGTACCCTTCGGACAGGGACCGGACGAGAGCCCCAGCATTTT. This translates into CASTLRTGTGREPQHF.

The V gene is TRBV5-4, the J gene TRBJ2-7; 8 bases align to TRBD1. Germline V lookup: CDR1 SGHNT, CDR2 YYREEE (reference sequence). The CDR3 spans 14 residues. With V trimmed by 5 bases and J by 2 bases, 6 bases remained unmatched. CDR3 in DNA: TGTGCCAGCAGACCAGACAGGGGAGCCTACGAGCAGTACTTC. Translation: CASRPDRGAYEQYF.

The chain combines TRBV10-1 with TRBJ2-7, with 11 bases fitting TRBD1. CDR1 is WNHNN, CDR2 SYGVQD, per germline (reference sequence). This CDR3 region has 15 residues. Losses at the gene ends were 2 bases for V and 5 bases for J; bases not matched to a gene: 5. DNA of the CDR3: TGCGCCAGCAGTGAGGTGGACAGGGGGCAACACGAGCAGTACTTC. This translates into CASSEVDRGQHEQYF.

CDR3 nucleotides: TGTGCCAGCAGTTCCGACAGGGGCGGCAATCAGCCCCAGCATTTT. Protein product: CASSSDRGGNQPQHF. The gene calls are TRBV7-9 and TRBJ1-5, with 8 bases fitting TRBD1. The germline V gene has CDR1 SEHNR and CDR2 FQNEAQ (reference sequence). J lost 2 bases, V lost 6 bases, and 6 bases had no gene match. CDR3 size: 15 residues.

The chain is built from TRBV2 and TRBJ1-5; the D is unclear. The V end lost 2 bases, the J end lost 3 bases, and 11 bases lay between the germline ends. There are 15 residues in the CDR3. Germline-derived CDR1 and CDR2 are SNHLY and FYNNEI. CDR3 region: CASSELDNPNQPQHF. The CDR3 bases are TGTGCCAGCAGTGAATTAGACAACCCCAATCAGCCCCAGCATTTT.

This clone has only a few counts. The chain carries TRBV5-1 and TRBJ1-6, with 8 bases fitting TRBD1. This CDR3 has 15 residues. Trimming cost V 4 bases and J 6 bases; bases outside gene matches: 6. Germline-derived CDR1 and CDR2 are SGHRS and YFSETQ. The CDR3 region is CASSLGQGGNSPLHF. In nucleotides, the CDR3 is TGCGCCAGCAGCCTCGGACAGGGTGGTAATTCACCCCTCCACTTT. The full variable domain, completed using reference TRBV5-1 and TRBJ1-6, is KAGVTQTPRYLIKTRGQQVTLSCSPISGHRSVSWYQQTPGQGLQFLFEYFSETQRNKGNFPGRFSGRQFSNSRSEMNVSTLELGDSALYLCASSLGQGGNSPLHFGNGTRLTVT.

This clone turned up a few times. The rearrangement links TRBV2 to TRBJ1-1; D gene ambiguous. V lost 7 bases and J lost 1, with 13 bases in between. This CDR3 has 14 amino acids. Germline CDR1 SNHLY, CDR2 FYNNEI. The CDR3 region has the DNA TGTGCCAGCACCCCAGAATACACGAACACTGAAGCTTTCTTT. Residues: CASTPEYTNTEAFF.

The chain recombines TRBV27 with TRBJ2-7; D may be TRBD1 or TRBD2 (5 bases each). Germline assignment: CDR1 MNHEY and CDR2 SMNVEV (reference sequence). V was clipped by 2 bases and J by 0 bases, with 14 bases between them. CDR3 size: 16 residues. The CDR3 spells CASSLSGVGTSYEQYF. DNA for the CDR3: TGTGCCAGCAGTTTAAGCGGCGTGGGGACCTCCTACGAGCAGTACTTC.

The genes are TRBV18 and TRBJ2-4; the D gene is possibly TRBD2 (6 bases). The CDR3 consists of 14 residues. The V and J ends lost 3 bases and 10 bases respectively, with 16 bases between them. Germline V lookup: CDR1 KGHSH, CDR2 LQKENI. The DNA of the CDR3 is TGTGCCAGCTCACCTTCCTCCGGGACTCTAATTCAGTACTTC. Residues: CASSPSSGTLIQYF.

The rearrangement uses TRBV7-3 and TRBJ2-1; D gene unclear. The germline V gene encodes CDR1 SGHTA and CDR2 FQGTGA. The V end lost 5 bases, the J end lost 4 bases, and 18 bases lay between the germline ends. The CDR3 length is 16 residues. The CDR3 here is CASSPNAIGTYNEQFF. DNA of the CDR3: TGTGCCAGCAGCCCCAATGCTATCGGAACATACAATGAGCAGTTCTTC.

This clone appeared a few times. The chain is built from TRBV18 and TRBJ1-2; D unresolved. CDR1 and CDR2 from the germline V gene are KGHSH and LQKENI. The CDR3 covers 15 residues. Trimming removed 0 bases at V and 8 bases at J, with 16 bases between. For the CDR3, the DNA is TGTGCCAGCTCACCACCGGCGGTTCGTTCGGGCGGCTACACCTTC. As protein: CASSPPAVRSGGYTF. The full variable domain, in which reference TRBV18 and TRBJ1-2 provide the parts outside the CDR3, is NAGVMQNPRHLVRRRGQEARLRCSPMKGHSHVYWYRQLPEEGLKFMVYLQKENIIDESGMPKERFSAEFPKEGPSILRIQQVVRGDSAAYFCASSPPAVRSGGYTFGSGTRLTVV.

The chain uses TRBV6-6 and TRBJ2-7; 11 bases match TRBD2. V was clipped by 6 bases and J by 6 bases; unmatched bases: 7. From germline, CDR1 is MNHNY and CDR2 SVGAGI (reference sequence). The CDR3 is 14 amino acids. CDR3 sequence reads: CASSLAGGMREQYF. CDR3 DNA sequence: TGTGCCAGCAGCTTAGCGGGGGGGATGCGCGAGCAGTACTTC.

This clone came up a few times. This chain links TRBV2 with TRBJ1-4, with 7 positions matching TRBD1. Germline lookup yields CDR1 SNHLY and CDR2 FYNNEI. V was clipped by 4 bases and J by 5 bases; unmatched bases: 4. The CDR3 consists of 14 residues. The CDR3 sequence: CASSVLGGNEKLFF. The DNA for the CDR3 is TGTGCCAGCAGTGTATTAGGGGGCAATGAAAAACTGTTTTTT.

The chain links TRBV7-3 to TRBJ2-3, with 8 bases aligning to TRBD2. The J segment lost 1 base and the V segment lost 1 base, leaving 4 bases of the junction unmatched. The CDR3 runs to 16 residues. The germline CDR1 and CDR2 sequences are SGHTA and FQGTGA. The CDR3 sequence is CASSLNRGGRTDTQYF. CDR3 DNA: TGTGCCAGCAGCTTAAATCGCGGGGGGCGCACAGATACGCAGTATTTT.

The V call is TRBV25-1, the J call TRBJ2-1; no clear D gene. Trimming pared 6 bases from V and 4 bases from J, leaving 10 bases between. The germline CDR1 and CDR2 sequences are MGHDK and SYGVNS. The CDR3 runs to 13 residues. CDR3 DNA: TGTGCCAGCAGCCCGGATCTATACAATGAGCAGTTCTTC. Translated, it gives CASSPDLYNEQFF.

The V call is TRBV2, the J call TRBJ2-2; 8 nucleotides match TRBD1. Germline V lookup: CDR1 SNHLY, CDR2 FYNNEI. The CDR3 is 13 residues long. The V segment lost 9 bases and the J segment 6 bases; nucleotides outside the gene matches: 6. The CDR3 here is CARQQGEAGELFF. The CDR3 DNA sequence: TGTGCCAGACAACAGGGGGAGGCCGGGGAGCTGTTTTTT.

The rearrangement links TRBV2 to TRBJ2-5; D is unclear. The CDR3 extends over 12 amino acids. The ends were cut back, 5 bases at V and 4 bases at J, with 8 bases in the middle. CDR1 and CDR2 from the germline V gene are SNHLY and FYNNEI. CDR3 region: CASSSLVETQYF. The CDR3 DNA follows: TGTGCCAGCAGTTCCCTGGTAGAGACCCAGTACTTC.

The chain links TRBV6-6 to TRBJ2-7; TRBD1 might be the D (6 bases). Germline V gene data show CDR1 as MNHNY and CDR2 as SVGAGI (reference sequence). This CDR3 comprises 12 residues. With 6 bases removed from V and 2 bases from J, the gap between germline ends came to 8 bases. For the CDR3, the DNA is TGTGCCAGCAGGGACAGTGCCTACGAGCAGTACTTC. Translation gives CASRDSAYEQYF.

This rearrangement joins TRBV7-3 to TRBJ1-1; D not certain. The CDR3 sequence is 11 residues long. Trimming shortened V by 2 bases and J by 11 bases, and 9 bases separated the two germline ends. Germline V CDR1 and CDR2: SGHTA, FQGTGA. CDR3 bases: TGTGCCAGCAGCTTAGGGAGTGGGGCTTTCTTT. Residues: CASSLGSGAFF.

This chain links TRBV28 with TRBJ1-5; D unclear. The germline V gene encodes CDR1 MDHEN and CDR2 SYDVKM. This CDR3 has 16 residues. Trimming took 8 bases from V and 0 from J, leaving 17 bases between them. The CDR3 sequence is CASQRDRPYSNQPQHF. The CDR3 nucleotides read TGTGCCAGCCAACGGGATCGCCCTTATAGCAATCAGCCCCAGCATTTT. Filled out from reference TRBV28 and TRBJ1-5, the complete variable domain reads DVKVTQSSRYLVKRTGEKVFLECVQDMDHENMFWYRQDPGLGLRLIYFSYDVKMKEKGDIPEGYSVSREKKERFSLILESASTNQTSMYLCASQRDRPYSNQPQHFGDGTRLSIL.

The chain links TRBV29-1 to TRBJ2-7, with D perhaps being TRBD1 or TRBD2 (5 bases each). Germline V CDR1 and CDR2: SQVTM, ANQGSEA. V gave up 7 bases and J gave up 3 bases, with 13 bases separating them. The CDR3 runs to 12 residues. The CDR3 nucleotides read TGCAGCGCACGGGGACGGCACTACGAGCAGTACTTC. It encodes CSARGRHYEQYF.

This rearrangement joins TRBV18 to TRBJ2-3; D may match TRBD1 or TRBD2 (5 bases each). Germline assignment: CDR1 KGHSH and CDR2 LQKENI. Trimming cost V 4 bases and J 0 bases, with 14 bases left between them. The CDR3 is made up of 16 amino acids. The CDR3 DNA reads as TGTGCCAGCTCACGGACCGGGACGGGTAGCACAGATACGCAGTATTTT. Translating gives CASSRTGTGSTDTQYF.

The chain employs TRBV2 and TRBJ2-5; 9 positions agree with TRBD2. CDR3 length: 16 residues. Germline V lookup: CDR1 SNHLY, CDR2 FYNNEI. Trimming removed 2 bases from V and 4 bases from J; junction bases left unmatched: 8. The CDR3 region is CASSEFSGRGRETQYF. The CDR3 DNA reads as TGTGCCAGCAGTGAATTTAGCGGGAGAGGGCGAGAGACCCAGTACTTC.

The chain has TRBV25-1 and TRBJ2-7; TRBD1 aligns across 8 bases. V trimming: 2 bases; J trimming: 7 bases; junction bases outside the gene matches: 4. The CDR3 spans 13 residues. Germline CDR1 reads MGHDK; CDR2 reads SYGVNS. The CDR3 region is CASSEGQGHEQYF. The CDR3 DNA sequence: TGTGCCAGCAGTGAAGGACAGGGTCATGAGCAGTACTTC.

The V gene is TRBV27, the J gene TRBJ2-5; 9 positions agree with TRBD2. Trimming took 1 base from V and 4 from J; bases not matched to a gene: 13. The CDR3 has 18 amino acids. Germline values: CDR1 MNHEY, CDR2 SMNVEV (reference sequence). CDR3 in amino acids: CASSLYSSGGAGGETQYF. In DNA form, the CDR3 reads TGTGCCAGCAGTTTATATAGTAGCGGGGGCGCCGGCGGAGAGACCCAGTACTTC.